The rows below give T cell receptor beta chains drawn from one sample of a study of beta chain features in type 1 diabetes. Data came from immunoSEQ multiplex PCR; TCRdb stores just in-frame clones and leaves some out. The repertoire holds approximately 150,000 clones, with 10% to 15% as singletons. The sequenced sample consisted of central memory CD4+ T cells from blood. The receptors shown here come from a young man with type 1 diabetes. Each CDR3 is given with its conserved first and last residue. D genes are given only for firm matches. The size entry is marked missing in some rows and otherwise reads once, few, many or a size class.

D gene: TRBD2; clone size: few; V gene: TRBV7-9; J gene: TRBJ2-1; CDR3 DNA: TGTGCCAGCAGCCCGATGACTAGCGGGGGCGAGCAGTTCTTC; CDR3 protein: CASSPMTSGGEQFF
D gene: .; clone size: few; V gene: TRBV19; J gene: TRBJ2-5; CDR3 DNA: TGTGCCAGTAGTATACAGGACGGAGAGACCCAGTACTTC; CDR3 protein: CASSIQDGETQYF
D gene: .; clone size: .; V gene: TRBV27; J gene: TRBJ1-3; CDR3 DNA: TGTGCCAGCAGTTTGGGAGGGCCTGGAAACACCATATATTTT; CDR3 protein: CASSLGGPGNTIYF
D gene: TRBD1; clone size: few; V gene: TRBV10-3; J gene: TRBJ2-2; CDR3 DNA: TGTGCCATTCGGACAGGGGGCAACACCGGGGAGCTGTTTTTT; CDR3 protein: CAIRTGGNTGELFF
D gene: .; clone size: few; V gene: TRBV28; J gene: TRBJ1-1; CDR3 DNA: TGTGCCAGCAGTTTGGAGGAATTGAACACTGAAGCTTTCTTT; CDR3 protein: CASSLEELNTEAFF
D gene: .; clone size: .; V gene: TRBV2; J gene: TRBJ1-1; CDR3 DNA: TGTGCCAGCAGTGAACGCGTGACAGCTAACACTGAAGCTTTCTTT; CDR3 protein: CASSERVTANTEAFF
D gene: .; clone size: .; V gene: TRBV14; J gene: TRBJ1-2; CDR3 DNA: TGTGCCAGCAGCCAAGGTGTGGGTCTCGCCCTTGGCTACACCTTC; CDR3 protein: CASSQGVGLALGYTF
D gene: .; clone size: few; V gene: TRBV30; J gene: TRBJ1-5; CDR3 DNA: TGTGCCTTAGGGGATTCGGATCAGCCCCAGCATTTT; CDR3 protein: CALGDSDQPQHF
D gene: .; clone size: .; V gene: TRBV9; J gene: TRBJ1-4; CDR3 DNA: TGTGCCAGCAGCTCCAAGGGAGGGCTAGAAAAACTGTTTTTT; CDR3 protein: CASSSKGGLEKLFF
D gene: .; clone size: few; V gene: TRBV5-1; J gene: TRBJ1-5; CDR3 DNA: TGCGCCAGCACCCCCGGGGGTCAGGGCAATCAGCCCCAGCATTTT; CDR3 protein: CASTPGGQGNQPQHF
D gene: TRBD1; clone size: few; V gene: TRBV5-1; J gene: TRBJ2-5; CDR3 DNA: TGCGCCAGCAGCCCGTCGACAGGGAACGAGCCGGCCCAGTACTTC; CDR3 protein: CASSPSTGNEPAQYF
D gene: TRBD1; clone size: .; V gene: TRBV5-4; J gene: TRBJ1-2; CDR3 DNA: TGTGCCAGCAGCTCTGGGACAGGGCACTATGGCTACACCTTC; CDR3 protein: CASSSGTGHYGYTF
D gene: .; clone size: few; V gene: TRBV6-5; J gene: TRBJ1-4; CDR3 DNA: TGTGCCAGCAGTGATCTGGAGAATGAAAAACTGTTTTTT; CDR3 protein: CASSDLENEKLFF
D gene: .; clone size: .; V gene: TRBV23-1; J gene: TRBJ2-7; CDR3 DNA: TGCGCCAGCAGAGTCCGGGCCTCCTACGAGCAGTACTTC; CDR3 protein: CASRVRASYEQYF
D gene: .; clone size: .; V gene: TRBV4-1; J gene: TRBJ2-3; CDR3 DNA: TGCGCCAGCAGCCAAGGCAACGGGGGGCCCACAGATACGCAGTATTTT; CDR3 protein: CASSQGNGGPTDTQYF
D gene: .; clone size: many; V gene: TRBV5-4; J gene: TRBJ1-4; CDR3 DNA: TGTGCCAGCAGCCCGATGGGGACCTCTAATGAAAAACTGTTTTTT; CDR3 protein: CASSPMGTSNEKLFF
D gene: TRBD2; clone size: .; V gene: TRBV30; J gene: TRBJ2-1; CDR3 DNA: TGTGCCTGGAACCTTAAAACTAGCGGTGCCTACAATGAGCAGTTCTTC; CDR3 protein: CAWNLKTSGAYNEQFF
D gene: .; clone size: .; V gene: TRBV29-1; J gene: TRBJ1-2; CDR3 DNA: TGCAGCGTTGAGGGGGCGGGTGGCTACACCTTC; CDR3 protein: CSVEGAGGYTF
D gene: .; clone size: many; V gene: TRBV19; J gene: TRBJ1-1; CDR3 DNA: TGTGCCAGTAGTATCCGGTCTTTGAGGGACGCTTTCTTT; CDR3 protein: CASSIRSLRDAFF
D gene: .; clone size: many; V gene: TRBV30; J gene: TRBJ2-7; CDR3 DNA: TGTGCCTGGAGCGCTAGTTCCTACGAGCAGTACTTC; CDR3 protein: CAWSASSYEQYF
D gene: .; clone size: few; V gene: TRBV27; J gene: TRBJ1-5; CDR3 DNA: TGTGCCAGCAGTCCACAGAATCAGCCCCAGCATTTT; CDR3 protein: CASSPQNQPQHF
D gene: TRBD1; clone size: .; V gene: TRBV4-1; J gene: TRBJ2-3; CDR3 DNA: TGCGCCAGCAGCCGATCGGGGACAGGGGTTGCCACAGATACGCAGTATTTT; CDR3 protein: CASSRSGTGVATDTQYF
D gene: .; clone size: few; V gene: TRBV27; J gene: TRBJ1-2; CDR3 DNA: TGTGCCAGCAGTTTAGTGGGAACTAACTATGGCTACACCTTC; CDR3 protein: CASSLVGTNYGYTF
D gene: TRBD2; clone size: few; V gene: TRBV13; J gene: TRBJ2-3; CDR3 DNA: TGTGCCAGCAGCCTGGGACTAGCGGGGGGGCCTGGCACAGATACGCAGTATTTT; CDR3 protein: CASSLGLAGGPGTDTQYF
D gene: .; clone size: few; V gene: TRBV7-9; J gene: TRBJ2-3; CDR3 DNA: TGTGCCAGCGAGCGACTCACCACAGATACGCAGTATTTT; CDR3 protein: CASERLTTDTQYF
D gene: .; clone size: few; V gene: TRBV27; J gene: TRBJ2-7; CDR3 DNA: TGTGCCAGCAGTTTGGGATTAGGCGGTACCTACGAGCAGTACTTC; CDR3 protein: CASSLGLGGTYEQYF
D gene: .; clone size: few; V gene: TRBV7-3; J gene: TRBJ2-3; CDR3 DNA: TGTGCCAGCAGCTTAACGTTACAGGCCACAGATACGCAGTATTTT; CDR3 protein: CASSLTLQATDTQYF
D gene: .; clone size: .; V gene: TRBV10-3; J gene: TRBJ1-2; CDR3 DNA: TGTGCCATCAGTGAGTCGACGTCCATTGGGGGCTACACCTTC; CDR3 protein: CAISESTSIGGYTF
D gene: .; clone size: few; V gene: TRBV7-8; J gene: TRBJ2-1; CDR3 DNA: TGTGCCAGCAACCACATCGTCTTCGGATACAATGAGCAGTTCTTC; CDR3 protein: CASNHIVFGYNEQFF
D gene: .; clone size: .; V gene: TRBV7-2; J gene: TRBJ1-5; CDR3 DNA: TGTGCCAGCAGCCCCGGTTTGGGGGGGCTTGGCCAGCCCCAGCATTTT; CDR3 protein: CASSPGLGGLGQPQHF
D gene: .; clone size: .; V gene: TRBV2; J gene: TRBJ1-2; CDR3 DNA: TGTGCCAGCAGTGACGGAGGGGTCTATGGCTACACCTTC; CDR3 protein: CASSDGGVYGYTF
D gene: .; clone size: many; V gene: TRBV5-4; J gene: TRBJ2-5; CDR3 DNA: TGTGCCAGCAGCTTGGATAGGGCGGCCCAGTACTTC; CDR3 protein: CASSLDRAAQYF
D gene: .; clone size: once; V gene: TRBV2; J gene: TRBJ1-1; CDR3 DNA: TGTGCCAGCACCTTGGGGCACCAGAACACTGAAGCTTTCTTT; CDR3 protein: CASTLGHQNTEAFF
D gene: TRBD1; clone size: few; V gene: TRBV18; J gene: TRBJ1-4; CDR3 DNA: TGTGCCAGCTCACAACGACAGGGTCAGAATGAAAAACTGTTTTTT; CDR3 protein: CASSQRQGQNEKLFF
D gene: .; clone size: many; V gene: TRBV7-2; J gene: TRBJ1-4; CDR3 DNA: TGTGCCAGCAGCTTTTCCTCCGAAAAACTGTTTTTT; CDR3 protein: CASSFSSEKLFF
D gene: .; clone size: few; V gene: TRBV11-2; J gene: TRBJ2-1; CDR3 DNA: TGTGCCAGCAGCTTAGTAAGCCAGGTGGGGAGCAATGAGCAGTTCTTC; CDR3 protein: CASSLVSQVGSNEQFF
D gene: .; clone size: .; V gene: TRBV18; J gene: TRBJ2-7; CDR3 DNA: TGTGCCAGCTCGCCGCCGGTCGGATACGAGCAGTACTTC; CDR3 protein: CASSPPVGYEQYF
D gene: TRBD1; clone size: .; V gene: TRBV28; J gene: TRBJ1-6; CDR3 DNA: TGTGCCAGCAGTCCACCCGACAGGGTCCTGAATTCACCCCTCCACTTT; CDR3 protein: CASSPPDRVLNSPLHF
D gene: TRBD1; clone size: few; V gene: TRBV7-2; J gene: TRBJ2-1; CDR3 DNA: TGTGCCAGCAGCGCCACACAGGGGGCAGGAGAGCAGTTCTTC; CDR3 protein: CASSATQGAGEQFF
D gene: .; clone size: few; V gene: TRBV19; J gene: TRBJ2-1; CDR3 DNA: TGTGCCAGTAGTATTTCCAGCAGACGTACTCTGTACAATGAGCAGTTCTTC; CDR3 protein: CASSISSRRTLYNEQFF
D gene: .; clone size: few; V gene: TRBV7-3; J gene: TRBJ1-1; CDR3 DNA: TGTGCCAGCAGTAGACAGGTAAACACTGAAGCTTTCTTT; CDR3 protein: CASSRQVNTEAFF
D gene: .; clone size: .; V gene: TRBV30; J gene: TRBJ1-4; CDR3 DNA: TGTGCCTGGGGGAGGTCACAGGGTGGTGAAAAACTGTTTTTT; CDR3 protein: CAWGRSQGGEKLFF
D gene: TRBD1; clone size: few; V gene: TRBV30; J gene: TRBJ2-7; CDR3 DNA: TGTGCTTTCGCCCGGGACAGAGATTTCGGGCAGTACTTC; CDR3 protein: CAFARDRDFGQYF
D gene: .; clone size: few; V gene: TRBV5-4; J gene: TRBJ1-2; CDR3 DNA: TGTGCCAGCAGCTCATGGACCGGGTATGGCTACACCTTC; CDR3 protein: CASSSWTGYGYTF
D gene: .; clone size: .; V gene: TRBV5-1; J gene: TRBJ2-1; CDR3 DNA: TGCGCCAGCAGCTTGGCTTGGACGTACAATGAGCAGTTCTTC; CDR3 protein: CASSLAWTYNEQFF
D gene: .; clone size: few; V gene: TRBV30; J gene: TRBJ1-6; CDR3 DNA: TGTGCCTGGTCCCGGGGCAGTGTAAGTTCACCCCTCCACTTT; CDR3 protein: CAWSRGSVSSPLHF
D gene: TRBD2; clone size: few; V gene: TRBV5-1; J gene: TRBJ2-3; CDR3 DNA: TGCGCCAGCAGCTTGGAAGCGGGGGCAAGCACAGATACGCAGTATTTT; CDR3 protein: CASSLEAGASTDTQYF
D gene: .; clone size: few; V gene: TRBV28; J gene: TRBJ2-5; CDR3 DNA: TGTGCCAGCAGTCCCCCGGCAGGGGTGGAGACCCAGTACTTC; CDR3 protein: CASSPPAGVETQYF
D gene: TRBD2; clone size: many; V gene: TRBV5-1; J gene: TRBJ2-3; CDR3 DNA: TGCGCCAGCAGCTTGGGGAGCGGGGCCGACACAGATACGCAGTATTTT; CDR3 protein: CASSLGSGADTDTQYF
D gene: .; clone size: few; V gene: TRBV29-1; J gene: TRBJ2-7; CDR3 DNA: TGCAGCGTTGATTTCGGGCCACCCTACGAGCAGTACTTC; CDR3 protein: CSVDFGPPYEQYF
D gene: .; clone size: .; V gene: TRBV29-1; J gene: TRBJ2-4; CDR3 DNA: TGCAGCGTCCGGGCCGTTGCGGGCCTGAGTCAGTACATTCAGTACTTC; CDR3 protein: CSVRAVAGLSQYIQYF
D gene: .; clone size: .; V gene: TRBV7-2; J gene: TRBJ2-2; CDR3 DNA: TGTGCCAGCAGCTTGGTCCGCACCGGGGAGCTGTTTTTT; CDR3 protein: CASSLVRTGELFF
D gene: TRBD1; clone size: few; V gene: TRBV18; J gene: TRBJ2-6; CDR3 DNA: TGTGCCAGCTCGACAGGGGGAAAGGCTGGGGCCAACGTCCTGACTTTC; CDR3 protein: CASSTGGKAGANVLTF
D gene: TRBD2; clone size: few; V gene: TRBV6-5; J gene: TRBJ2-7; CDR3 DNA: TGTGCCAGCAGTTCCGCTGTGAGCGGGGTCTACGAGCAGTACTTC; CDR3 protein: CASSSAVSGVYEQYF
D gene: TRBD1; clone size: .; V gene: TRBV6-1; J gene: TRBJ1-4; CDR3 DNA: TGTGCCAGCAGCAAAGGACAGGGTATAGGTGAAAAACTGTTTTTT; CDR3 protein: CASSKGQGIGEKLFF
D gene: .; clone size: .; V gene: TRBV18; J gene: TRBJ1-1; CDR3 DNA: TGTGCCAGCTCAATCGGGCATGAAGCTTTCTTT; CDR3 protein: CASSIGHEAFF
D gene: .; clone size: .; V gene: TRBV30; J gene: TRBJ1-6; CDR3 DNA: TGTGCCTGGAATGACCCCCCGGGGTCCCTCCACTTT; CDR3 protein: CAWNDPPGSLHF
D gene: .; clone size: few; V gene: TRBV5-6; J gene: TRBJ1-1; CDR3 DNA: TGTGCCAGCAGCTTGGCCAGGGACCACGTACGGGGAGCTTTCTTT; CDR3 protein: CASSLARDHVRGAFF
D gene: .; clone size: few; V gene: TRBV30; J gene: TRBJ2-3; CDR3 DNA: TGTGCCTGGTCGCCGCTAGGGGGTAACACAGATACGCAGTATTTT; CDR3 protein: CAWSPLGGNTDTQYF